This entry describes one T cell receptor (beta chain). Its antigen is undetermined. This sample was included in a study of T cell responses to AZD1222 COVID-19 vaccine. Findings and limits, study-wide: Two AZD1222 doses significantly raised spike-specific TCR breadth and depth over controls.

Here immunoSEQ multiplex PCR was the method, and the copy in TCRdb shows in-frame clones only, minus some. The table has 55,000 to 80,000 clones, roughly 80% seen once. The CDR3 has 18 residues. CDR1 ENHRY and CDR2 SYGVKD come from the germline V gene. With V trimmed by 2 bases and J by 7 bases, 16 bases remained unmatched. This chain uses TRBV10-3 with TRBJ2-4; 8 nucleotides line up with TRBD1. The sequenced sample was peripheral blood, obtained on day 0 of AZD1222 vaccination. This clonotype was obtained from an adult in good health. This CDR3 is CAISEPTRTGQLKNIQYF. Here the CDR3 DNA reads TGTGCCATCAGTGAGCCTACCCGGACAGGGCAGTTAAAGAACATTCAGTACTTC.